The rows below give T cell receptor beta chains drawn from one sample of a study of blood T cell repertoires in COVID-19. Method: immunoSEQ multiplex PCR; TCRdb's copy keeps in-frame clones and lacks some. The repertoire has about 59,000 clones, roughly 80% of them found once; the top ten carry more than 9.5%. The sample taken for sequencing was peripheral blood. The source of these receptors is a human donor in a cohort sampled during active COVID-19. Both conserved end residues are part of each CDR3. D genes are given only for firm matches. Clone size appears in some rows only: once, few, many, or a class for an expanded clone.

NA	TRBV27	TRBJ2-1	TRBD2	TGTGCCAGCAGTCCCCCTGGACTAGCATTAGGCAATGAGCAGTTCTTC	CASSPPGLALGNEQFF
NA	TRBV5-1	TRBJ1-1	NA	TGCGCCAGCAGCTTACTACAGGAGAACACTGAAGCTTTCTTT	CASSLLQENTEAFF
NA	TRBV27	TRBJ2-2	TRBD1	TGTGCCAGCAAAGTGCAGGGGGTAGGGACCGGGGAGCTGTTTTTT	CASKVQGVGTGELFF
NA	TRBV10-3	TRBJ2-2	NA	TGTGCCATCAGTTACTCGTTGTCCGGGGAGCTGTTTTTT	CAISYSLSGELFF
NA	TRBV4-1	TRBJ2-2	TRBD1	TGCGCCAGCAGCCCCCAGACAGGGATGAACACCGGGGAGCTGTTTTTT	CASSPQTGMNTGELFF
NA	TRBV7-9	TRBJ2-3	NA	TGTGCCAGCAGCTTTGGGGGGTCTAGCACAGATACGCAGTATTTT	CASSFGGSSTDTQYF
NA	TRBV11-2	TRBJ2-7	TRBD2	TGTGCCAGCAGCCGCGGTGGAGCGGGAAGGGGCGAGCAGTACTTC	CASSRGGAGRGEQYF
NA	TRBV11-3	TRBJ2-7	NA	TGTGCCAGCAGCGGGTTCGACAGCCCCTACGAGCAGTACTTC	CASSGFDSPYEQYF
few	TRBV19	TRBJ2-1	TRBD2	TGTGCCAGTAGTAAGGCTAGCGGGAGTGCGAATGAGCAGTTCTTC	CASSKASGSANEQFF
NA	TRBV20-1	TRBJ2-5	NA	TGCAGTGCCCTAGACGAAGAGACCCAGTACTTC	CSALDEETQYF
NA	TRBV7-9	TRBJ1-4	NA	TGTGCCAGCAGCTTTTCAGGGGCTAATGAAAAACTGTTTTTT	CASSFSGANEKLFF
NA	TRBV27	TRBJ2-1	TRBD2	TGTGCCAGCAGTTTATTGGCTAGCGGGAGTACTTTCTTC	CASSLLASGSTFF
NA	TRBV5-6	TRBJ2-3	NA	TGTGCCAGCAGACCGAGGCGCATAGGCCAAGGGGCAGATACGCAGTATTTT	CASRPRRIGQGADTQYF
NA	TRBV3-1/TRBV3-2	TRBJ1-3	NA	TGTGCCAGCAGCCAACGGAACTCCGGGACTTATGGAAACACCATATATTTT	CASSQRNSGTYGNTIYF
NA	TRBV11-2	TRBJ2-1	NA	TGTGCCAGCAGCTTAGATGTTAGGACAGATAATGAGCAGTTCTTC	CASSLDVRTDNEQFF
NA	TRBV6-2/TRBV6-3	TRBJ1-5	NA	TGTGCCAGCAGTTCTCGTATCGGGACTCCAAGTCAGCCCCAGCATTTT	CASSSRIGTPSQPQHF
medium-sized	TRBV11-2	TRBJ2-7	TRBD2	TGTGCCAGCAGCAGGGGAACCGGGACTAGCGCCCCCGAGCAGTACTTC	CASSRGTGTSAPEQYF
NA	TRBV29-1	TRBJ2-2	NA	TGCAGCGTATGGGTGGGCGGGGTGAACACCGGGGAGCTGTTTTTT	CSVWVGGVNTGELFF
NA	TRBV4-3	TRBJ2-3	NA	TGCGCCAGCAGCCGCCGGTTCGTGGGCACAGATACGCAGTATTTT	CASSRRFVGTDTQYF
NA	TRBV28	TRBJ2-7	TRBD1	TGTGCCAGCAGTTTAAAGGACAGGGTGTATAGCGAGCAGTACTTC	CASSLKDRVYSEQYF